The clone carrying this T cell receptor beta chain was seen a few times. What it binds is not known. The sample originates from a study of CD8+ T cells in alopecia areata. Regarding the study as a whole: Alphabeta T cells residing in normal skin are also sequenced in scalp samples. Affected lesional scalp, above all in alopecia totalis/universalis, was more clonal than normal scalp.

RNA extraction and reverse transcription yielded cDNA as sequencing template. TCRdb keeps only in-frame clones here, not all; method: immunoSEQ multiplex PCR. The repertoire holds about 110,000 clones, with roughly 60% as singletons. The receptor comes from a human donor in good health. Sequenced: CD8+ T cells sorted from blood.

The CDR3 here is CASIIGQKNIQYF. The CDR3 coding sequence is TGTGCCAGCATTATCGGGCAGAAAAACATTCAGTACTTC. V gene TRBV5-4 combines with J gene TRBJ2-4; no firm D call. V gave up 6 bases and J gave up 4 bases, with 11 bases separating them. CDR1 SGHNT and CDR2 YYREEE come from the germline V gene (reference sequence). This CDR3 contains 13 residues. Using reference TRBV5-4 and TRBJ2-4 for the parts outside the CDR3, the full variable domain is ETGVTQSPTHLIKTRGQQVTLRCSSQSGHNTVSWYQQALGQGPQFIFQYYREEENGRGNFPPRFSGLQFPNYSSELNVNALELDDSALYLCASIIGQKNIQYFGAGTRLSVL.